The 32 T cell receptor beta chains in this list originate from one sample, sequenced in a study of CD8+ T cells in alopecia areata. Sequencing used cDNA as its template, made by extracting RNA and reverse transcribing it. Method: immunoSEQ multiplex PCR; TCRdb's copy keeps in-frame clones and lacks some. The data show 90,000 to 130,000 clones, with none appearing a single time. Sequenced material: lesional skin. All receptors come from a C3H/HeJ mouse with alopecia areata. MHC haplotype of the mouse line: H2-k.

For this clone: The genes are named according to mouse. The read gets to within 4 residues of the CDR3 end, and the germline J gene fills in the rest. The chain is built from TRBV13-3 and TRBJ2-7; 11 positions match TRBD1. Germline V lookup: CDR1 NNHDY, CDR2 SYVADS. CDR3 size: 16 residues. The covered CDR3 bases are TGTGCCAGCAGTGATGCAATGGACAGGGGGCACCAT. Protein product: CASSDAMDRGHH. The complete CDR3 protein is CASSDAMDRGHHEQYF.

For this clone: Germline and genes: mouse. The read halts 4 residues ahead of the CDR3 end, with the missing end drawn from the germline J gene. The chain uses TRBV1 and TRBJ1-4; tentatively, D is TRBD1 (6 bases). V shed 0 bases and J shed 3 bases, with 11 bases lying between them. The CDR3 runs to 16 residues. The germline gives CDR1 NSQYPW, CDR2 LRSPGD (reference sequence). The CDR3 protein is CTCSADGGGANERLFF. The part of the CDR3 DNA that was read is TGCACCTGCAGTGCAGATGGGGGGGGCGCCAACGAA. The variable domain in full, completed from reference TRBV1 and TRBJ1-4, reads VTLLEQNPRWRLVPRGQAVNLRCILKNSQYPWMSWYQQDLQKQLQWLFTLRSPGDKEVKSLPGADYLATRVTDTELRLQVANMSQGRTLYCTCSADGGGANERLFFGHGTKLSVL.

Notes on this clone: The genes are named according to mouse. The DNA ends 4 residues before the CDR3 does, and the rest of the CDR3 is filled in from the germline J gene. The genes are TRBV13-3 and TRBJ2-5; 8 positions agree with TRBD2. The junction had 2 bases not matched to a gene; V was cut back by 5 bases and J by 3 bases. Germline V gene sequence: CDR1 NNHDY, CDR2 SYVADS. The CDR3 consists of 13 residues. CDR3 protein: CASRRTGQDTQYF. The CDR3 bases that were read are TGTGCCAGCAGGCGGACTGGGCAAGAC.

This clone was seen ten or more times. Germline and genes here are mouse. The read is 4 residues too short to cover the CDR3 end, so that end is filled in from the germline J gene. The chain employs TRBV13-3 and TRBJ2-2, with 14 bases lining up with TRBD2. The CDR3 totals 17 residues. V lost 5 bases and J lost 6; bases outside the gene matches: 9. CDR1 and CDR2 (germline): NNHDY, SYVADS. CDR3 region: CASSAPGLGGRPGQLYF. The CDR3 bases that were read are TGTGCCAGCAGCGCTCCGGGACTGGGGGGGCGCCCCGGG.

This clone was seen many times. The genes are named according to mouse. The read comes to an end 4 residues before the CDR3 does, leaving the germline J gene to fill in the end. The rearrangement links TRBV13-3 to TRBJ1-4, with 10 bases that match TRBD1. CDR1 is NNHDY, CDR2 SYVADS, per germline. The CDR3 has 16 residues. Trimming took 2 bases from V and 4 from J; bases not matched to a gene: 5. CDR3 in amino acids: CASSEPDRGLNERLFF. The CDR3 DNA, read in part, is TGTGCCAGCAGTGAGCCAGACAGGGGGCTCAACGAA. The full variable domain, its missing parts supplied by reference TRBV13-3 and TRBJ1-4, is EAAVTQSPRSKVAVTGGKVTLSCHQTNNHDYMYWYRQDTGHGLRLIHYSYVADSTEKGDIPDGYKASRPSQENFSLILELASLSQTAVYFCASSEPDRGLNERLFFGHGTKLSVL.

The sample holds a few counts of this clone. Gene names denote mouse genes. The sequence runs out 4 residues before the end of the CDR3; the remainder is reconstructed from the germline J gene. V is TRBV13-1 and J is TRBJ1-2; a weak D match, TRBD1 (6 bases). V lost 1 base to trimming and J lost 4 bases, with 14 bases between them. CDR1 is NSHNY and CDR2 is SYGAGN in the germline V gene. The CDR3 has 15 residues. The sequenced CDR3 bases are TGTGCCAGCAGTGATCGCGCAGGGGTCCCCTCC. It specifies CASSDRAGVPS. In full, the CDR3 reads CASSDRAGVPSDYTF.

In its sample, this clone was seen a few times. Gene names follow the mouse nomenclature. The CDR3 extends 4 residues past the end of the read, so its final part is completed from the germline J gene. The chain uses TRBV1 and TRBJ2-4, with 10 bases fitting TRBD1. The ends lost 3 bases at V and 1 base at J; junction bases unmatched: 4. Germline assignment: CDR1 NSQYPW and CDR2 LRSPGD (reference sequence). The CDR3 sequence is 16 residues long. CDR3 sequence: CTCSAADRGRQNTLYF. Incomplete CDR3 DNA: TGCACCTGCAGTGCGGCAGACAGGGGGCGTCAAAAC.

This clone was seen a handful of times. The gene symbols are mouse symbols. Read coverage stops 4 residues before the CDR3 terminus; the germline J gene supplies the remainder. V usage is TRBV13-3 and J usage is TRBJ2-7, with a weak D call TRBD2 (6 bases). CDR3 size: 16 residues. Trimming took off 0 bases at V and 0 bases at J, with 13 bases between the two ends. Germline CDR1 NNHDY, CDR2 SYVADS. The sequenced CDR3 bases are TGTGCCAGCAGTGATGCGCTGGGGCAGAGCTCCTAT. Its protein product is CASSDALGQSSY. The full CDR3 is CASSDALGQSSYEQYF.

As concerns this clone: Gene names follow the mouse nomenclature. The read falls 4 residues short of the CDR3 end, and the missing part is taken from the germline J gene. The V gene is TRBV13-1, the J gene TRBJ2-5; 8 nucleotides match TRBD1. CDR1 and CDR2 from the germline V gene are NSHNY and SYGAGN. This CDR3 has 14 residues. The sequenced CDR3 bases are TGTGCCAGCAGTGCGGGACAGGAGGAAGAC. Residues: CASSAGQEED. The CDR3 in its entirety is CASSAGQEEDTQYF.

Regarding this clone: Genes here carry mouse names. The CDR3 loop is CASSPGQSSNERLFF. The sequenced part of the CDR3 DNA is TGTGCCAGCAGCCCTGGACAGTCGTCCAACGAA. The chain carries TRBV13-3 and TRBJ1-4, with D tentatively TRBD1 (6 bases). The read terminates 4 residues ahead of where the CDR3 ends, so the germline J gene completes it. The CDR3 contains 15 residues. Germline V gene sequence: CDR1 NNHDY, CDR2 SYVADS. Deletions cut 5 bases from V and 2 bases from J, with 13 bases between.

This clone has a handful of counts. Gene names are the mouse ones. Coverage ceases 4 residues before the CDR3 finishes, and the germline J gene fills in the end. V is TRBV1 and J is TRBJ2-2; D is uncertain. V was cut by 0 bases and J by 2 bases, with 10 bases left in between. Per the germline V gene, CDR1 is NSQYPW and CDR2 is LRSPGD (reference sequence). This CDR3 contains 16 residues. Incomplete CDR3 DNA: TGCACCTGCAGTGCAGATCGATCTGCGAACACCGGG. Its protein product is CTCSADRSANTG. The full CDR3 protein is CTCSADRSANTGQLYF.

As concerns this clone: Genes and germline are mouse. With the read ending 4 residues before the CDR3 end, the germline J gene is used to fill in that end. The chain links TRBV13-3 to TRBJ1-1, with 9 bases that match TRBD1. The CDR3 is made up of 15 amino acids. Germline CDR1 reads NNHDY; CDR2 reads SYVADS. V dropped 4 bases and J dropped 1; count of bases not matched to a gene: 5. The sequenced part of the CDR3 DNA is TGTGCCAGCAGTCCAACAGGGGGCAGAAACACA. Translation: CASSPTGGRNT. The complete CDR3 reads CASSPTGGRNTEVFF.

As regards this clone: The germline and genes are mouse ones. The CDR3 end lies 4 residues beyond the end of the read and is filled in from the germline J gene. The rearrangement joins TRBV13-3 to TRBJ2-2, with 10 bases matching TRBD2. Germline V gives CDR1 NNHDY, CDR2 SYVADS. The CDR3 runs 16 residues. The J segment lost 2 bases and the V segment lost 5 bases, leaving 6 bases of the junction unmatched. CDR3 amino acids: CASRTDWGVNTGQLYF. The part of the CDR3 DNA that was read is TGTGCCAGCAGAACCGACTGGGGGGTTAACACCGGG.

There are a few counts of this clone. Genes and germline are mouse. The DNA ends 4 residues before the CDR3 does, and the rest of the CDR3 is filled in from the germline J gene. The rearrangement uses TRBV1 and TRBJ1-4; D is unclear. V lost 3 bases to trimming and J lost 0 bases, with 8 bases between them. The CDR3 spans 15 residues. Germline assignment: CDR1 NSQYPW and CDR2 LRSPGD (reference sequence). The chain's CDR3 is CTCSASDLSNERLFF. Incomplete CDR3 DNA: TGCACCTGCAGTGCCTCAGATCTTTCCAACGAA.

Notes on this clone: The genes are named according to mouse. The CDR3 is CASSDIGDRDYAEQFF. The covered CDR3 bases are TGTGCCAGCAGTGATATTGGGGACAGGGACTATGCT. V and J are TRBV13-3 and TRBJ2-1; 9 bases match TRBD1. The read comes to an end 4 residues before the CDR3 does, leaving the germline J gene to fill in the end. V trimming: 1 base; J trimming: 2 bases; junction bases outside the gene matches: 4. This CDR3 is 16 amino acids long. CDR1 is NNHDY and CDR2 is SYVADS in the germline V gene.

A note on this clone: Gene and germline names: mouse. Sequencing ends 4 residues short of the CDR3 end; the germline J gene provides the rest. The J gene is TRBJ2-1, the V gene TRBV13-3, with 9 bases lining up with TRBD2. The CDR3 extends over 16 amino acids. With V trimmed by 5 bases and J by 2 bases, 8 bases remained unmatched. Per germline, CDR1 NNHDY and CDR2 SYVADS. The chain's CDR3 is CASSPGLGPDYAEQFF. Partial CDR3 DNA: TGTGCCAGCAGCCCTGGACTGGGGCCCGACTATGCT.

Regarding this clone: Any gene name here is a mouse gene name. The CDR3 end is not reached by the read, which stops 4 residues before it; the germline J gene fills it in. The chain couples TRBV13-3 to TRBJ2-3; unclear D gene. The length of the CDR3 is 13 residues. Germline V lookup: CDR1 NNHDY, CDR2 SYVADS. Between the trimmed V and J ends, which lost 1 base and 4 bases, there was a span of 7 bases. This CDR3 is CASSDPGTETLYF. CDR3 bases read: TGTGCCAGCAGTGATCCTGGAACAGAA.

Turning to this clone: Gene names and germline refer to mouse. The CDR3 extends 4 residues past the end of the read, so its final part is completed from the germline J gene. The chain uses TRBV13-3 and TRBJ1-4; 7 nucleotides line up with TRBD1. The length of the CDR3 is 17 residues. J was trimmed by 1 base and V by 0 bases; bases with no gene match: 6. Germline assignment: CDR1 NNHDY and CDR2 SYVADS. The CDR3 is CASSDASGGTSNERLFF. CDR3 bases read: TGTGCCAGCAGTGATGCATCAGGGGGGACTTCCAACGAA.

Comment on this clone: Translating the DNA gives a protein that differs from the TCRdb entry at residue 13; the protein shown here is that DNA translation. Gene names refer to mouse genes. With the read ending 3 residues before the CDR3 end, the germline J gene is used to fill in that end. J is TRBJ1-3 and V is TRBV1; 10 bases fit TRBD1. The CDR3 totals 16 residues. V was clipped by 3 bases and J by 2 bases; unmatched bases: 4. Looked up from germline, CDR1 is NSQYPW and CDR2 is LRSPGD (reference sequence). Partial CDR3 DNA: TGCACCTGCAGTGCGAGGGACAGGGGAGCTGGAAATACG. It specifies CTCSARDRGAGNT. The entire CDR3 protein reads CTCSARDRGAGNTLYF.

This clone was counted only a few times. Germline and genes: mouse. The read comes to an end 4 residues before the CDR3 does, leaving the germline J gene to fill in the end. This chain joins TRBV17 and TRBJ2-7, with TRBD2 matching 12 bases. V shed 3 bases, J shed 0 bases, and the junction held 0 bases outside the gene matches. The CDR3 length is 15 residues. Germline V gene lookup returns CDR1 MNHDT and CDR2 YYDKIL. CDR3 DNA, as far as it was read: TGTGCTAGCAGTAGGGGACTGGGGGGCTCCTAT. This codes for CASSRGLGGSY. The entire CDR3 is CASSRGLGGSYEQYF. The full variable domain, in which reference TRBV17 and TRBJ2-7 provide the parts outside the CDR3, is DTTVKQNPRYKLARVGKPVNLICSQTMNHDTMYWYQKKPNQAPKLLLFYYDKILNREADTFEKFQSSRPNNSFCSLYIGSAGLEYSAMYLCASSRGLGGSYEQYFGPGTRLTVL.

Notes on this clone: Each gene name is a mouse one. Coverage ceases 4 residues before the CDR3 finishes, and the germline J gene fills in the end. The chain links TRBV13-3 to TRBJ1-1, with D possibly TRBD1 on 5 matching bases. This CDR3 has 13 amino acids. Germline V lookup: CDR1 NNHDY, CDR2 SYVADS. Trimming pared 6 bases from V and 4 bases from J, leaving 13 bases between. The CDR3 protein is CASNRREATEVFF. CDR3 DNA, as far as it was read: TGTGCCAGCAATCGCAGGGAGGCCACA.

Worth noting for this clone: The listed genes are named as in mouse. Read sequence stops 4 residues before the CDR3 end, and the germline J gene provides the missing end. This chain joins TRBV19 and TRBJ2-7; 10 nucleotides line up with TRBD2. Germline V lookup: CDR1 FNHDT, CDR2 SITEND (reference sequence). The CDR3 contains 15 residues. The CDR3 reads CASSIAGGAKYEQYF. The CDR3 DNA, read in part, is TGTGCCAGCAGTATTGCTGGGGGGGCGAAGTAT.

This clone was observed a few times. Gene names refer to mouse genes. Read coverage stops 4 residues before the CDR3 terminus; the germline J gene supplies the remainder. Other DNA sequences in the same sample also yield this CDR3. The chain uses TRBV13-2 and TRBJ2-7; 10 nucleotides match TRBD1. CDR3 length: 15 amino acids. Germline assignment: CDR1 NNHNN and CDR2 SYGAGS (reference sequence). Trimming at V came to 0 bases and at J to 3 bases, leaving 3 bases not matched to a gene. The chain's CDR3 is CASGDVGQGGYEQYF. The sequenced part of the CDR3 DNA is TGTGCCAGCGGTGATGTCGGACAGGGGGGCTAT.

With respect to this clone: Gene names are mouse gene names. The part of the CDR3 DNA that was read is TGTGCCAGCAGCCCCGACAGCAAAAACTCC. This gives the protein CASSPDSKNS. The full CDR3 reads CASSPDSKNSDYTF. J is TRBJ1-2 and V is TRBV5, with D maybe TRBD1 (5 bases). The sequenced fragment ends 4 residues before the CDR3 boundary, so the rest is inferred from the germline J gene. The germline V gene encodes CDR1 LGHNA and CDR2 YNLKQL (reference sequence). The CDR3 loop spans 14 amino acids. Trimming took 4 bases from V and 1 from J, leaving 10 bases between them.

There are a few counts of this clone. All gene names here are mouse names. The read ends 4 residues shy of where the CDR3 ends; the end is completed using the germline J gene. V and J are TRBV16 and TRBJ2-5, with D possibly being TRBD1 (6 bases). CDR1 and CDR2 from the germline V gene are SGHSA and FRNQAP. The CDR3 sequence is 12 residues long. The part of the CDR3 DNA that was read is TGTGCAAGCAGTCCAGGGGAAGAC. Its protein is CASSPGED. The whole CDR3 sequence reads CASSPGEDTQYF.

Turning to this clone: The listed TCRdb protein conflicts with the DNA translation at residue 11, and the protein shown is translated directly from the DNA. Gene names refer to mouse genes. This chain's CDR3 is CASSDQGANSPLYF. The DNA read from the CDR3 is TGTGCCAGCAGTGATCAGGGGGCAAATTCGCCC. The chain uses TRBV13-3 and TRBJ1-6; 8 nucleotides match TRBD1. The CDR3 end lies 3 residues beyond the end of the read and is filled in from the germline J gene. TRBJ1-6 is designated an ORF whose function remains uncertain. Per the germline V gene, CDR1 is NNHDY and CDR2 is SYVADS. Trimming removed 1 base from V and 7 bases from J; junction bases left unmatched: 1. This CDR3 is 14 amino acids long.

As regards this clone: Any gene name here is a mouse gene name. The CDR3 extends 4 residues past the end of the read, so its final part is completed from the germline J gene. The chain has TRBV13-3 and TRBJ2-7; perhaps TRBD1 as D (6 bases). The germline CDR1 and CDR2 sequences are NNHDY and SYVADS. CDR3 size: 13 residues. The sequenced CDR3 bases are TGTGCCAGCAGTGATTTCAGGGGTTAT. Translating gives CASSDFRGY. The full CDR3 sequence reads CASSDFRGYEQYF.

Comments on this clone: Gene names and germline refer to mouse. With the read ending 4 residues before the CDR3 end, the germline J gene is used to fill in that end. The chain is built from TRBV19 and TRBJ1-1, with a weak D call TRBD1 (6 bases). V shed 4 bases and J shed 3 bases, with 16 bases lying between them. Germline V CDR1 and CDR2: FNHDT, SITEND (reference sequence). The CDR3 totals 15 residues. CDR3 bases read: TGTGCCAGCAGTCCCTCTTGGGGGGCGGACACA. Its protein is CASSPSWGADT. The complete CDR3 protein is CASSPSWGADTEVFF.

In this sample, this clone turned up a few times. The gene names given are mouse names. The read finishes 4 residues shy of the CDR3 end, and the germline J gene is used to complete it. The rearrangement uses TRBV19 and TRBJ2-5; 12 nucleotides match TRBD2. CDR3 length: 15 residues. CDR1 is FNHDT, CDR2 SITEND, per germline (reference sequence). The covered CDR3 bases are TGTGCCAGCAGTATCCGGACTGGGGGGGACGAC. Its translation: CASSIRTGGDD. The full CDR3 is CASSIRTGGDDTQYF.

This clone was counted only a few times. The genes are named according to mouse. With the read ending 4 residues before the CDR3 end, the germline J gene is used to fill in that end. The chain employs TRBV13-3 and TRBJ1-2; D might be TRBD1 (5 bases). Germline V CDR1 and CDR2: NNHDY, SYVADS. The CDR3 sequence is 14 residues long. CDR3 amino acids: CASSDVTGAVDYTF. The part of the CDR3 DNA that was read is TGTGCCAGCAGTGATGTGACTGGGGCCGTC.

In this sample, this clone turned up a few times. The junction departs from germline at one end; a sequencing error may be responsible. The genes and germline here are from mouse. The CDR3 is cut off 4 residues early in the read; its end comes from the germline J gene. The chain is built from TRBV13-3 and TRBJ1-4, with a weak D call TRBD1 (6 bases). Looked up from germline, CDR1 is NNHDY and CDR2 is SYVADS. The CDR3 covers 14 residues. CDR3 loop: CASRDRTPNERLFF. CDR3 DNA, as far as it was read: TGTGCCAGCCGTGACAGGACACCAAACGAA.

In its sample, this clone was seen many times. The gene symbols are mouse symbols. The read halts 4 residues ahead of the CDR3 end, with the missing end drawn from the germline J gene. The gene calls are TRBV13-3 and TRBJ2-5; 9 bases map to TRBD2. Germline V gene data show CDR1 as NNHDY and CDR2 as SYVADS. The CDR3 totals 15 residues. The part of the CDR3 DNA that was read is TGTGCCAGCAGTGATTTGGGGGGGCGCGTGGAC. Encoded protein: CASSDLGGRVD. In full, the CDR3 is CASSDLGGRVDTQYF.